This is a list of T cell receptor beta chains from one sample in a study of shared clonotypes between healthy human individuals. The method was immunoSEQ multiplex PCR; TCRdb's version includes in-frame clones alone and lacks a portion of them. The data show 2 million to 2.5 million clones, approximately 95% seen once. Sequenced sample: naive CD4+ T cells sorted from blood. Receptor source: a man in his late teens or twenties in good health. The CDR3 runs from the conserved cysteine through the conserved F or W. D genes are given only for firm matches. The size entry is marked missing in some rows and otherwise reads once, few, many or a size class.

DNA	CDR3	V	J	size	D	length
TGCGCCAGCAGCCAGGGGGACCGTCGGGACGAGCAGTACTTC	CASSQGDRRDEQYF	TRBV4-1	TRBJ2-7	-	-	14
TGTGCCAGCAGCCAGGGTTTTGCAACTAATGAAAAACTGTTTTTT	CASSQGFATNEKLFF	TRBV6-5	TRBJ1-4	-	-	15
TGTGCCAGCAGCGTGTGGGCAGCTGACACCGGGGAGCTGTTTTTT	CASSVWAADTGELFF	TRBV5-5	TRBJ2-2	-	-	15
TGTGCCTGGAGCCACGGGGCTCGCGGGAACGAAAAACTGTTTTTT	CAWSHGARGNEKLFF	TRBV30	TRBJ1-4	-	-	15
TGCGCCAGCAGCCCGACAGGGGGCGCGGAGACCCAGTACTTC	CASSPTGGAETQYF	TRBV5-1	TRBJ2-5	-	TRBD1	14
TGTGCCAGCAGCCCCCGACAGGGGAGCTATGGCTACACCTTC	CASSPRQGSYGYTF	TRBV7-2	TRBJ1-2	-	TRBD1	14
TGTGCCAGCAGTGCGGCTGGGGCCCACTACAATGAGCAGTTCTTC	CASSAAGAHYNEQFF	TRBV2	TRBJ2-1	-	-	15
TGTGCCAGCAGTGAAGGGTCAGGGAGTCAGCCCCAGCATTTT	CASSEGSGSQPQHF	TRBV6-1	TRBJ1-5	-	-	14
TGTGCCAGTAGTGTTGGCCCGGGGGCCACTGAAGCTTTCTTT	CASSVGPGATEAFF	TRBV19	TRBJ1-1	-	-	14
TGTGCCAGCAGCTTTGGAGCCGGAGGGGAAAAACTGTTTTTT	CASSFGAGGEKLFF	TRBV13	TRBJ1-4	once	-	14
TGTGCCAGCACCCTGACAGGTCCCTCCTACGAGCAGTACTTC	CASTLTGPSYEQYF	TRBV28	TRBJ2-7	-	-	14
TGTGCCACAAGGAAAACAGGGGGGGACTATGGCTACACCTTC	CATRKTGGDYGYTF	TRBV6-5	TRBJ1-2	-	TRBD1	14
TGCGCCAGCAGCTTCGGCAGTTACACCTACGAGCAGTACTTC	CASSFGSYTYEQYF	TRBV5-1	TRBJ2-7	-	-	14
TGCGCCAGCAGCACGACTAGCGGATACAACTACAATGAGCAGTTCTTC	CASSTTSGYNYNEQFF	TRBV5-1	TRBJ2-1	-	TRBD2	16
TGCGCCAGCAGTGTTTCCCCGGGCCCTCAGTATACGCAGTATTTT	CASSVSPGPQYTQYF	TRBV5-1	TRBJ2-3	-	-	15
TGTGCCAGCAGCTTAGAATCAGGGGATCAGCCCCAGCATTTT	CASSLESGDQPQHF	TRBV7-9	TRBJ1-5	-	-	14
TGTGCCACACAGTTCTCTGGGGCCAACGTCCTGACTTTC	CATQFSGANVLTF	TRBV19	TRBJ2-6	few	-	13
TGTGCCATCAGTGAGTCAGGGGAAAAACTGTTTTTT	CAISESGEKLFF	TRBV10-3	TRBJ1-4	-	-	12
TGTGCCAGCAGTCCGAGGGCCTCACCGGATTACGAGCAGTACTTC	CASSPRASPDYEQYF	TRBV27	TRBJ2-7	-	-	15
TGTGCCAGCAGCTTTAGCGGGAGTGCCTACAATGAGCAGTTCTTC	CASSFSGSAYNEQFF	TRBV11-2	TRBJ2-1	-	TRBD2	15
TGTGCCAGTAGTCTCTCGGACTGGAATCAGCCCCAGCATTTT	CASSLSDWNQPQHF	TRBV19	TRBJ1-5	-	-	14
TGTGCCAGCAGTGAATTACGGGGCGGCACAGATACGCAGTATTTT	CASSELRGGTDTQYF	TRBV25-1	TRBJ2-3	-	-	15
TGTGCCAGCAGTTCACAGGGGTCATGGTATGGCTACACCTTC	CASSSQGSWYGYTF	TRBV2	TRBJ1-2	-	TRBD1	14
TGCGCCAGCAGCTTTACGACCGGGACTAGCGGTTACAATGAGCAGTTCTTC	CASSFTTGTSGYNEQFF	TRBV5-1	TRBJ2-1	once	TRBD2	17
TGTGCCAGCAGTTTAGACAGCTCCTACGAGCAGTACTTC	CASSLDSSYEQYF	TRBV27	TRBJ2-7	-	-	13
TGTGCCAGCAGTCGACCTACAGGGGGCCAAGAGACCCAGTACTTC	CASSRPTGGQETQYF	TRBV5-6	TRBJ2-5	once	TRBD1	15
TGTGCCAGCAGCGCGAGCGGCTTCGGGCGGAATGAGCAGTTCTTC	CASSASGFGRNEQFF	TRBV9	TRBJ2-1	-	-	15
TGTGCCAGCAGCTTAGCGTATGGAAACACCATATATTTT	CASSLAYGNTIYF	TRBV7-2	TRBJ1-3	few	-	13
TGTGCCAGCAGCGTAGTGGCTAACTCCTACGAGCAGTACTTC	CASSVVANSYEQYF	TRBV9	TRBJ2-7	once	-	14
TGCAGCGTCGGGACAGGGGACCAGCCCCAGCATTTT	CSVGTGDQPQHF	TRBV29-1	TRBJ1-5	-	TRBD1	12
TGCGCCAGCAGGCAGGGACTGCCGAGCTCCTACGAGCAGTACTTC	CASRQGLPSSYEQYF	TRBV5-1	TRBJ2-7	-	-	15
TGTGCCAGCAGTGTGGAGGGGGCATCTAATGAAAAACTGTTTTTT	CASSVEGASNEKLFF	TRBV2	TRBJ1-4	-	TRBD1	15
TGTGCCAGCAGCACCAGACAGGGGGGTACCGGGGAGCTGTTTTTT	CASSTRQGGTGELFF	TRBV7-9	TRBJ2-2	-	TRBD1	15
TGTGCCAGCAGCTTAAGGTGGCAAGACGAGCAGTACTTC	CASSLRWQDEQYF	TRBV7-9	TRBJ2-7	-	-	13
TGCGCCAGCCAAGATGGGGGGTGGGGTCAGCCCCAGCATTTT	CASQDGGWGQPQHF	TRBV10-2	TRBJ1-5	-	-	14
TGTGCCAGCAGCCTTAGTCGGACAGGGGAAAACATTCAGTACTTC	CASSLSRTGENIQYF	TRBV11-2	TRBJ2-4	-	TRBD1	15
TGCGCCAGCAGCCAAGAACTAGTTGCCGGGGGAAAAAACATTCAGTACTTC	CASSQELVAGGKNIQYF	TRBV4-3	TRBJ2-4	-	-	17
TGTGCCAGCAGCCAAGATCAGGGGGGGAGCGATTTAGCCAAAAACATTCAGTACTTC	CASSQDQGGSDLAKNIQYF	TRBV4-2	TRBJ2-4	-	-	19
TGTGCCAGCAGGGGGGGCTCTGGAAACACCATATATTTT	CASRGGSGNTIYF	TRBV6-1	TRBJ1-3	-	-	13
TGCGCCAGCAGCCCCGGGCCCGCTGAGACCCAGTACTTC	CASSPGPAETQYF	TRBV5-1	TRBJ2-5	once	-	13
TGCGCCAGCAGCTTGGGGGGGTTGAGGAATGAGCAGTTCTTC	CASSLGGLRNEQFF	TRBV5-1	TRBJ2-1	-	-	14
TGTGCCAGCAGCTTAGACGGGAGGGGGAATCAGCCCCAGCATTTT	CASSLDGRGNQPQHF	TRBV7-2	TRBJ1-5	-	-	15